This TCR beta chain was captured in a study of response to subunit inactivated influenza vaccine. Study conclusions and caveats: T cells newly recruited by each seasonal influenza vaccination are few, the authors suggested.

In regard to this clonotype: Its antigen remains unidentified.

CDR1 is SGDLS and CDR2 is YYNGEE in the germline V gene. This CDR3 is built from 17 residues. Trimming cost V 3 bases and J 1 base; bases outside gene matches: 6. MiXCR, run by TCRdb on the RT-PCR reads, gives a single entry per CDR3 protein. The table lists a few hundred thousand distinct CDR3 sequences, about 20% of them singletons. The specimen was PBMCs from blood, collected 21 months after vaccination. The clonotype was recovered from a man in his fifties or sixties who received an inactivated influenza vaccine. This chain uses TRBV9 with TRBJ2-1, with 11 bases identical to TRBD2. CDR3: CASSANSGGASYNEQFF. For the CDR3, the DNA is TGTGCCAGCAGCGCAAATAGCGGGGGGGCATCCTACAATGAGCAGTTCTTC.